The rows below give T cell receptor beta chains drawn from one sample of a study of T cell repertoires in ileal Crohn's disease. The method was immunoSEQ multiplex PCR; TCRdb's version includes in-frame clones alone and lacks a portion of them. This repertoire shows 55,000 to 65,000 clones, 85% to 90% found once; its top ten account for roughly 1.9%. The sample consisted of ileal tissue. These receptor sequences come from an adult with Crohn's disease. Each CDR3 is given with its conserved first and last residue. A D gene is named only where the DNA matches it firmly. The size entry is marked missing in some rows and otherwise reads once, few, many or a size class.

J gene,D gene,clone size,V gene,CDR3 DNA,CDR3 protein
TRBJ1-5,TRBD1,NA,TRBV19,TGTGCCAGTAGCTTCGCAGGGGGCGGCAATCAGCCCCAGCATTTT,CASSFAGGGNQPQHF
TRBJ2-7,TRBD1,NA,TRBV30,TGTGCCTGGGGGACAGGAGGGTCCTACGAGCAGTACTTC,CAWGTGGSYEQYF
TRBJ1-2,NA,once,TRBV5-1,TGCGCCAGCGCCCGTTGGGAGGTAGGCTATGGCTACACCTTC,CASARWEVGYGYTF
TRBJ2-7,NA,NA,TRBV7-2,TGTGCCAGCAGCCACTCCCCGGGACTGCGCTACGAGCAGTACTTC,CASSHSPGLRYEQYF
TRBJ1-1,NA,NA,TRBV9,TGTGCCAGCAGCGGAGCGGGCAAAAACACTGAAGCTTTCTTT,CASSGAGKNTEAFF
TRBJ2-1,TRBD1,NA,TRBV2,TGTGCCAGCAGTGGGACAGGGCCGGATGGTGAGCAGTTCTTC,CASSGTGPDGEQFF
TRBJ2-7,TRBD1,NA,TRBV11-2,TGTGCCAGCACCTCGACAGGGCTCTACGAGCAGTACTTC,CASTSTGLYEQYF
TRBJ1-1,NA,once,TRBV6-5,TGTGCCAGCAGTGATACATGGAGGGGCACTGAAGCTTTCTTT,CASSDTWRGTEAFF
TRBJ2-1,TRBD2,NA,TRBV9,TGTGCCAGCAGTTCTAGCGGGATTCTTTACAATGAGCAGTTCTTC,CASSSSGILYNEQFF
TRBJ2-7,NA,NA,TRBV7-3,TGTGCCAGCAGCTTAGACGGGGGCTCCTACGAGCAGTACTTC,CASSLDGGSYEQYF
TRBJ2-2,NA,NA,TRBV5-4,TGTGCCAGCAGCTTTGGCGCAGGGGACACCGGGGAGCTGTTTTTT,CASSFGAGDTGELFF
TRBJ1-5,NA,NA,TRBV27,TGTGCCAGCAGTCTACAGGTACATCAGCCCCAGCATTTT,CASSLQVHQPQHF
TRBJ1-1,NA,NA,TRBV29-1,TGCAGCGTTGTCCCTTGGGCGAACACTGAAGCTTTCTTT,CSVVPWANTEAFF
TRBJ2-1,NA,NA,TRBV6-4,TGTGCCAGCAGTGAAGGTTTGGGGCCCAATGAGCAGTTCTTC,CASSEGLGPNEQFF
TRBJ2-2,TRBD1,few,TRBV5-1,TGCGCCAGCAGCACCGGGACAGGGAACACCGGGGAGCTGTTTTTT,CASSTGTGNTGELFF
TRBJ2-3,NA,NA,TRBV5-1,TGCGCCAGCAGCCAAATGGACTACCGCACAGATACGCAGTATTTT,CASSQMDYRTDTQYF
TRBJ1-2,NA,NA,TRBV18,TGTGCCAGCTCACCGGGTGGGTCGGACAGCTATGGCTACACCTTC,CASSPGGSDSYGYTF
TRBJ2-6,TRBD1,NA,TRBV7-9,TGTGCCAGTCAACAGGGGCTCCCTGGGGCCAACGTCCTGACTTTC,CASQQGLPGANVLTF
TRBJ2-3,TRBD2,NA,TRBV7-7,TGTGCCAGCAGCCTCAGCTCGGGGGGGCCAGATACGCAGTATTTT,CASSLSSGGPDTQYF
TRBJ2-5,NA,NA,TRBV5-1,TGCGCCAGCAGCTTCTTGGAGACCCAGTACTTC,CASSFLETQYF
TRBJ2-5,NA,NA,TRBV6-6,TGTGCCAGCTTTGACTCGCAAGAGACCCAGTACTTC,CASFDSQETQYF
TRBJ1-4,TRBD1,NA,TRBV5-1,TGCGCCAGCAGCTCGGGACAGGGCGAAAAACTGTTTTTT,CASSSGQGEKLFF
TRBJ2-1,TRBD2,NA,TRBV7-2,TGTGCCAGCAGCTCTAGCGGGGCAACCCTCAATGAGCAGTTCTTC,CASSSSGATLNEQFF
TRBJ2-2,TRBD2,once,TRBV5-1,TGCGCCAGCAGCTTTGGACTAGCGAGGAACACCGGGGAGCTGTTTTTT,CASSFGLARNTGELFF
TRBJ1-2,NA,NA,TRBV9,TGTGCCAGCAGCACCGGACAGAACTATGGCTACACCTTC,CASSTGQNYGYTF
TRBJ1-2,TRBD1,NA,TRBV5-1,TGCGCCAGCAGCCCGGGACAGGTACCTAACTATGGCTACACCTTC,CASSPGQVPNYGYTF
TRBJ2-1,TRBD2,NA,TRBV25-1,TGTGCCAGCAAATGGACGGGGGGGTCTAACAATGAGCAGTTCTTC,CASKWTGGSNNEQFF
TRBJ1-6,TRBD1,NA,TRBV18,TGTGCCAGCTCAGAAACAGGGGACCCTAAAAATTCACCCCTCCACTTT,CASSETGDPKNSPLHF
TRBJ2-3,NA,NA,TRBV29-1,TGCAGCGTTGAAGATCGAGCAGGGGCGGATACGCAGTATTTT,CSVEDRAGADTQYF
TRBJ1-6,NA,NA,TRBV28,TGTGCCAGCACGGGCACAGTCAGGGCCCTCCACTTT,CASTGTVRALHF
TRBJ1-3,NA,NA,TRBV5-1,TGCGCCAGCAGGATAGACTCTGGAAACACCATATATTTT,CASRIDSGNTIYF
TRBJ1-2,TRBD1,once,TRBV15,TGTGCCACCCGAGGACAGGGATTAGGTGGCTACACCTTC,CATRGQGLGGYTF
TRBJ1-6,NA,NA,TRBV5-1,TGCGCCAGCAGCTTGGGACAGAATAATTCACCCCTCCACTTT,CASSLGQNNSPLHF
TRBJ1-4,NA,once,TRBV7-9,TGTGCCAGCAGCTTAAGAAGTGGGAGGGCTAATGAAAAACTGTTTTTT,CASSLRSGRANEKLFF
TRBJ1-6,NA,NA,TRBV18,TGTGCCAGCTCACCTAACTATAATTCACCCCTCCACTTT,CASSPNYNSPLHF
TRBJ2-1,TRBD2,NA,TRBV7-6,TGTGCCAGCAGCCTCTGGACTAGCATGGATAATGAGCAGTTCTTC,CASSLWTSMDNEQFF
TRBJ1-1,NA,once,TRBV6-1,TGTGCCAGCAGTGGCAGGACGGAGGGAGCTTTCTTT,CASSGRTEGAFF
TRBJ1-2,TRBD1,NA,TRBV19,TGTGCCAGTAGTATAGGTGTAGGGACAGGGCGAGGCTACACCTTC,CASSIGVGTGRGYTF
TRBJ2-3,TRBD2,NA,TRBV5-4,TGTGCCAGCAGCTTGAGCGGGAGAGAAGATACGCAGTATTTT,CASSLSGREDTQYF
TRBJ1-2,TRBD1,NA,TRBV28,TGTGCCAGCAGTCCGCCGGGACAGGGGAGGTACTATGGCTACACCTTC,CASSPPGQGRYYGYTF
TRBJ1-4,TRBD1,NA,TRBV19,TGTGCCAGTAGCTACGACAGGGCAGTGATGGAAAAACTGTTTTTT,CASSYDRAVMEKLFF
TRBJ1-1,TRBD1,NA,TRBV11-2,TGTGCCAGCAGCTTGGACAGGGGAAGGACTGAAGCTTTCTTT,CASSLDRGRTEAFF
TRBJ2-7,NA,NA,TRBV18,TGTGCCAGCTCACGTACAGGTGTGTACGAGCAGTACTTC,CASSRTGVYEQYF
TRBJ1-3,NA,NA,TRBV5-6,TGTGCCAGCAGTCCCACCCGGGTTGGAAACACCATATATTTT,CASSPTRVGNTIYF
TRBJ2-2,NA,NA,TRBV4-3,TGCGCCAGCAGCCAACTAACCAACACCGGGGAGCTGTTTTTT,CASSQLTNTGELFF
TRBJ1-2,TRBD1,few,TRBV27,TGTGCCAGCAGCTTAGGACAGGGGAGTTTCGGCTATGGCTACACCTTC,CASSLGQGSFGYGYTF
TRBJ2-5,TRBD2,NA,TRBV5-4,TGTGCCAGCAGCTCCGGAGCGGGGGGAGAGAAGACCCAGTACTTC,CASSSGAGGEKTQYF
TRBJ1-5,TRBD1,NA,TRBV25-1,TGTGCCAGCAGTAACCTACAGGGGGCGCGGGGCAATCAGCCCCAGCATTTT,CASSNLQGARGNQPQHF
TRBJ1-1,TRBD1,NA,TRBV7-8,TGTGCCAGCAGCCCTGACAGGGCGGACACTGAAGCTTTCTTT,CASSPDRADTEAFF
TRBJ2-2,TRBD1,NA,TRBV29-1,TGCAGCGTTGTTTGGGACAGGGCCCTGAACACCGGGGAGCTGTTTTTT,CSVVWDRALNTGELFF
TRBJ1-3,NA,NA,TRBV4-2,TGTGCCAGCAGCCAAGAATTGTCGGTTACTGGAAACACCATATATTTT,CASSQELSVTGNTIYF
TRBJ1-5,NA,NA,TRBV7-6,TGTGCCAGCAGCTCTACAGGGACGGGCAATCAGCCCCAGCATTTT,CASSSTGTGNQPQHF
TRBJ2-1,NA,NA,TRBV29-1,TGCAGCGCCGGTGGCAGGGTCTCCTACAATGAGCAGTTCTTC,CSAGGRVSYNEQFF
TRBJ2-1,TRBD1,NA,TRBV5-1,TGCGCCAGCAGCTCGGGGACAGGTGACAATGAGCAGTTCTTC,CASSSGTGDNEQFF
TRBJ1-2,NA,NA,TRBV19,TGTGCCAGTAGATATTCGCAGGTCGGGAAACTACCCGACATCTATGGCTACACCTTC,CASRYSQVGKLPDIYGYTF
TRBJ2-5,NA,NA,TRBV7-2,TGTGCCAGCAGCTTACCAGGAGGAGAGACCCAGTACTTC,CASSLPGGETQYF
TRBJ2-2,NA,NA,TRBV6-6,TGTGCCAGCAGTTACTCTGGGGCGTTTGGGGAGCTGTTTTTT,CASSYSGAFGELFF